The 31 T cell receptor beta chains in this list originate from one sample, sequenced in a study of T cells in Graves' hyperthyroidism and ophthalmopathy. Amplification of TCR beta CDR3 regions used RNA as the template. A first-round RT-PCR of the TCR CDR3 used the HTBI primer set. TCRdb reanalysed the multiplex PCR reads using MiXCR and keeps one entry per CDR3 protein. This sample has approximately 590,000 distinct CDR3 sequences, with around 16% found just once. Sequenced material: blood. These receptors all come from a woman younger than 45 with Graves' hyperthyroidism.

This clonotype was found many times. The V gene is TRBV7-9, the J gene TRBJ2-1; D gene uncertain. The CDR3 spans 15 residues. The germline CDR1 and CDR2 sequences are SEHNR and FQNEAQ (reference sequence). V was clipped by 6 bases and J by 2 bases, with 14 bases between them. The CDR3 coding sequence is TGTGCCAGCAGAGCTTATGTGGTTACCTACAATGAGCAGTTCTTC. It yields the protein CASRAYVVTYNEQFF.

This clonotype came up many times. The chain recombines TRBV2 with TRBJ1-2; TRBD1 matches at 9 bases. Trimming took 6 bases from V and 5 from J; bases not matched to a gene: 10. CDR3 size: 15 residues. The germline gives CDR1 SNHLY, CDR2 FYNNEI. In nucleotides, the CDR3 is TGTGCCAGCAGGCCCCATGGACAGGGGCGGTATGGCTACACCTTC. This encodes CASRPHGQGRYGYTF.

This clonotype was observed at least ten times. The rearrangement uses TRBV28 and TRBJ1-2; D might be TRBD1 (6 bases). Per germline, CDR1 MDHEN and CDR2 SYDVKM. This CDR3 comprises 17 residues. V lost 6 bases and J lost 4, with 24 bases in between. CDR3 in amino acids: CASREGGSNILGYGYTF. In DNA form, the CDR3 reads TGTGCCAGCAGGGAGGGGGGCTCTAATATCTTGGGCTATGGCTACACCTTC.

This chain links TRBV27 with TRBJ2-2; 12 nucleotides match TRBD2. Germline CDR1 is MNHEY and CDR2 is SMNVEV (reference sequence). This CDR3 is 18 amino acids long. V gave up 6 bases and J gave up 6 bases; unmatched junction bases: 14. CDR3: CASSFGRGLAGGSGELFF. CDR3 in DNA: TGTGCCAGCAGCTTCGGTCGTGGGCTAGCGGGAGGGTCCGGGGAGCTGTTTTTT.

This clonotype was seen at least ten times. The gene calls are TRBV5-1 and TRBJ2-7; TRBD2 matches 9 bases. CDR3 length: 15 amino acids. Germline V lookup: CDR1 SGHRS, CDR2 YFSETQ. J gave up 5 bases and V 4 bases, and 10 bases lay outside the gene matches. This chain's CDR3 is CASSPGRLAGNEQYF. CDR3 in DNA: TGCGCCAGCAGCCCTGGTCGGCTAGCGGGAAACGAGCAGTACTTC.

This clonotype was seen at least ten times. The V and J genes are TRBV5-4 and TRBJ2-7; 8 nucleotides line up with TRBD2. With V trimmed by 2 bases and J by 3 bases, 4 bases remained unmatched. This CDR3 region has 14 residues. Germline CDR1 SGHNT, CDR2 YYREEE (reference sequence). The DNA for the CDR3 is TGTGCCAGCAGCTTAGGGACTAGGGACTACGAGCAGTACTTC. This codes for CASSLGTRDYEQYF. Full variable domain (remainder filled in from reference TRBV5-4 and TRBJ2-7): ETGVTQSPTHLIKTRGQQVTLRCSSQSGHNTVSWYQQALGQGPQFIFQYYREEENGRGNFPPRFSGLQFPNYSSELNVNALELDDSALYLCASSLGTRDYEQYFGPGTRLTVT.

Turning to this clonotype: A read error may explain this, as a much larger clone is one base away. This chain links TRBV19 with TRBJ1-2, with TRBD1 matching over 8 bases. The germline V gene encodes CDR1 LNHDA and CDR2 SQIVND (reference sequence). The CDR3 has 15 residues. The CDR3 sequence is CASSIRSTGDYGCTF. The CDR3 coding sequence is TGTGCCAGTAGTATACGTTCGACAGGGGACTATGGCTGCACCTTC.

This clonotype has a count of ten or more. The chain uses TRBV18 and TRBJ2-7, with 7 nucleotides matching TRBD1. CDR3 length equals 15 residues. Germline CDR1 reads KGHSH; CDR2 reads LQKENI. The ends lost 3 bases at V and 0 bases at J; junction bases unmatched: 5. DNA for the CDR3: TGTGCCAGCTCACCTCGGACAGGATCCTCCTACGAGCAGTACTTC. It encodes CASSPRTGSSYEQYF.

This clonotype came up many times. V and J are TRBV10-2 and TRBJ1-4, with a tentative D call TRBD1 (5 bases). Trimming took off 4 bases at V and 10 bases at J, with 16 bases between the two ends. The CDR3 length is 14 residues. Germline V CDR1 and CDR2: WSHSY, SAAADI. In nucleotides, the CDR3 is TGCGCCAGCAGTGCCCAGGGTGGTCTTGGAAAACTGTTTTTT. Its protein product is CASSAQGGLGKLFF.

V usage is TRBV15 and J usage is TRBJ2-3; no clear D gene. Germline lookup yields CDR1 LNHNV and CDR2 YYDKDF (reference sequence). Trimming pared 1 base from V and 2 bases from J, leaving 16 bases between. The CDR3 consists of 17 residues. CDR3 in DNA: TGTGCCACCAGCAGAGGACTCTCACTCCCTGCCACAGATACGCAGTATTTT. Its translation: CATSRGLSLPATDTQYF.

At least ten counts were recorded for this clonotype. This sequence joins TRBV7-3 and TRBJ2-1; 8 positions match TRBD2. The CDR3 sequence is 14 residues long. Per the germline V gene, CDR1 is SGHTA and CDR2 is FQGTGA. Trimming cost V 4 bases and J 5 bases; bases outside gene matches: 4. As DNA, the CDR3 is TGTGCCAGCAGCTCGGGACTAGTCAACAATGAGCAGTTCTTC. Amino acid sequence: CASSSGLVNNEQFF. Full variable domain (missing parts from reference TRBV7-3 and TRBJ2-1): GAGVSQTPSNKVTEKGKYVELRCDPISGHTALYWYRQSLGQGPEFLIYFQGTGAADDSGLPNDRFFAVRPEGSVSTLKIQRTERGDSAVYLCASSSGLVNNEQFFGPGTRLTVL.

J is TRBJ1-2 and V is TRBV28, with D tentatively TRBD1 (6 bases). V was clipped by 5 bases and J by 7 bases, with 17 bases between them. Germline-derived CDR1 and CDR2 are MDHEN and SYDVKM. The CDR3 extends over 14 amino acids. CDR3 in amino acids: CASSPASTGCGYTF. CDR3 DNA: TGTGCCAGCAGTCCCGCGTCTACAGGGTGTGGCTACACCTTC.

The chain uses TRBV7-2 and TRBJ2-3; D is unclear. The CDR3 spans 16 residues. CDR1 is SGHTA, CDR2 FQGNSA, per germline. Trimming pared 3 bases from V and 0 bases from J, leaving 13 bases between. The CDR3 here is CASSFFLVGSTDTQYF. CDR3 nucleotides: TGTGCCAGCAGCTTCTTCCTCGTGGGTAGCACAGATACGCAGTATTTT.

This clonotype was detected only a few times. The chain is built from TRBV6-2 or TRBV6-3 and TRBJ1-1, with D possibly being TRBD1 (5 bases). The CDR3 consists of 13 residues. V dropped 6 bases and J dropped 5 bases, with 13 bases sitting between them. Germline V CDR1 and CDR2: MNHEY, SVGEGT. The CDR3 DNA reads TGTGCCAGCAGGCCAGTTAGGGGTACTGAAGCTTTCTTT. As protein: CASRPVRGTEAFF.

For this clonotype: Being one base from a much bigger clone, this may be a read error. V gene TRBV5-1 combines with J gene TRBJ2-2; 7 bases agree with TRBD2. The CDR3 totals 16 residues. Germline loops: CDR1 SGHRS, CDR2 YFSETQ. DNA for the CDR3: TGCGTCAGCAGCTTGGCGGGGGTGTCGAACACCGGGGAGCTGTTTTTT. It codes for CVSSLAGVSNTGELFF.

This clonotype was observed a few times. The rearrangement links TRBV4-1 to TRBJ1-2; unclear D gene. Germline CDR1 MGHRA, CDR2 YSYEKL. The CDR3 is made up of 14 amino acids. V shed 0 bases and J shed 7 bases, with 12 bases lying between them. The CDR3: CASSQDRRLSGYTF. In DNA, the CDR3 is TGCGCCAGCAGCCAAGACAGGAGGTTGTCTGGCTACACCTTC.

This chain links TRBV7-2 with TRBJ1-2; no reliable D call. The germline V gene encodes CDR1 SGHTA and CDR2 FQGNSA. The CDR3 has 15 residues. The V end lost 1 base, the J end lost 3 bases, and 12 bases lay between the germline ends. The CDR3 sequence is CASSLGLTADYGYTF. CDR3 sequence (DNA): TGTGCCAGCAGCTTAGGTCTGACGGCCGACTATGGCTACACCTTC.

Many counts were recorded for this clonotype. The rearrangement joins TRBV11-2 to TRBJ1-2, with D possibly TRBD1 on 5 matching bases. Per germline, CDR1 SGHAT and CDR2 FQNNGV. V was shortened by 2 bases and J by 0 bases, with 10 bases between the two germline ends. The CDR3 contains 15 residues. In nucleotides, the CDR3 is TGTGCCAGCAGCTTAAGCGCAGGGTCTAACTATGGCTACACCTTC. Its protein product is CASSLSAGSNYGYTF.

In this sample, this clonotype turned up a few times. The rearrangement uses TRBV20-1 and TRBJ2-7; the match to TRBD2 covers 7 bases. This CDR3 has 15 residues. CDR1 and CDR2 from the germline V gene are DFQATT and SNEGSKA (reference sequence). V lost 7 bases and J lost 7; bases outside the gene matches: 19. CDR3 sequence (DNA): TGCAGTGTCAGTCCCCACGGGAGGACCCCCCGGGAGCAGTACTTC. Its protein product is CSVSPHGRTPREQYF.

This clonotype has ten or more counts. Here the CDR3 DNA reads TGTGCCAGCACCAGACTAGCGGGAGGGGGCTTTTCCTACAATGAGCAGTTCTTC. Amino acid sequence: CASTRLAGGGFSYNEQFF. V and J are TRBV6-2 or TRBV6-3 and TRBJ2-1, with 14 positions matching TRBD2. Trimming cost V 7 bases and J 1 base; bases outside gene matches: 9. CDR3 length: 18 residues. CDR1 is MNHEY and CDR2 is SVGEGT in the germline V gene.

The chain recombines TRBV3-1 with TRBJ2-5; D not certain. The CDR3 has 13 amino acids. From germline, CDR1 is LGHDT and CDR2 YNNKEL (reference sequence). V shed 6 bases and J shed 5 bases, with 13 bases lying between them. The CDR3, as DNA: TGTGCCAGCAGTTACCCCCATCTGGAGACCCAGTACTTC. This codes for CASSYPHLETQYF.

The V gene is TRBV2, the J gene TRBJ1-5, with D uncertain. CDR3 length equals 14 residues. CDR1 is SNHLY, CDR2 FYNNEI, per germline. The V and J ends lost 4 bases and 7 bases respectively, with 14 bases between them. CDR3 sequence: CASSGAAGGQPQHF. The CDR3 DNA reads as TGTGCCAGCAGTGGGGCAGCAGGAGGCCAGCCCCAGCATTTT.

The CDR3 spells CSAERETLELFF. The DNA of the CDR3 is TGCAGTGCAGAAAGGGAAACCCTAGAACTGTTTTTT. V usage is TRBV20-1 and J usage is TRBJ1-4; no reliable D call. Trimming stripped 6 bases from V and 12 bases from J, with 17 bases between. This CDR3 comprises 12 residues. The germline gives CDR1 DFQATT, CDR2 SNEGSKA (reference sequence).

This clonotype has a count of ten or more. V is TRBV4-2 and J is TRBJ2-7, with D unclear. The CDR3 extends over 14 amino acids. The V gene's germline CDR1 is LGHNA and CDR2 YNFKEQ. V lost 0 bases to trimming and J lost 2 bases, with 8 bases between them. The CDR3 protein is CASSQELTPYEQYF. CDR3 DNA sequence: TGTGCCAGCAGCCAAGAACTAACCCCCTACGAGCAGTACTTC.

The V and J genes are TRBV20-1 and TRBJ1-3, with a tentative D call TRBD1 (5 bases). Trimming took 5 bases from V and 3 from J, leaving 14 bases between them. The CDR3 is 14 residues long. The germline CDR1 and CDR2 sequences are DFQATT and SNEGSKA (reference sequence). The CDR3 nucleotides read TGCAGTGCTGCCCCCCCAGGGATTGGAAACACCATATATTTT. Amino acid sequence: CSAAPPGIGNTIYF.

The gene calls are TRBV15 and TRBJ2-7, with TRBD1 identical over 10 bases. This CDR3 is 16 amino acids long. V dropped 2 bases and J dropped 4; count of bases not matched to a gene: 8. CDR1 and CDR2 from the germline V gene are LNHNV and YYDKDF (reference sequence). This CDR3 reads CATSRRAGTGAYEQYF. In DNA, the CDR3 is TGTGCCACCAGCAGACGGGCCGGGACAGGGGCGTACGAGCAGTACTTC.

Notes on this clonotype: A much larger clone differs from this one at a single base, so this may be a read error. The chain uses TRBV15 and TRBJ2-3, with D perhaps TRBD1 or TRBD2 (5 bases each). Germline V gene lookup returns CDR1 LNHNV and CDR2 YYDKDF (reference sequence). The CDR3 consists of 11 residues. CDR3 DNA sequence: TGTGGCACGAGGGACGCAGATACGCAGTATTTT. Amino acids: CGTRDADTQYF.

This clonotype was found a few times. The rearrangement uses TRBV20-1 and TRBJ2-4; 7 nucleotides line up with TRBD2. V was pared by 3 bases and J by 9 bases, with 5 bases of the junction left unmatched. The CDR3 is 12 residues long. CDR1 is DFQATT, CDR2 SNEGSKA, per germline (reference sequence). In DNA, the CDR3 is TGCAGTGCTAGCGGACTAGAAGGCATTCAGTACTTC. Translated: CSASGLEGIQYF.

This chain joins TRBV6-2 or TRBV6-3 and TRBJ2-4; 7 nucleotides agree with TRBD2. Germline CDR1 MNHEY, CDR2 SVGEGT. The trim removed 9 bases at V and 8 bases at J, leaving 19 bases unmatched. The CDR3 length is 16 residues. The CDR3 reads CASSARESSGSYIQYF. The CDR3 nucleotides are TGTGCCAGTAGTGCCAGGGAGAGTAGCGGGTCATACATTCAGTACTTC.

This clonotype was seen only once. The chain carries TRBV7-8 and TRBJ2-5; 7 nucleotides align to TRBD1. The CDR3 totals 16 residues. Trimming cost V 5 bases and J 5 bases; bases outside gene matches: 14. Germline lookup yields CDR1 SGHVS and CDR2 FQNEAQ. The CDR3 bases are TGTGCCAGCAGCCCACTGGGACAGCAGTCAGGGGAGACCCAGTACTTC. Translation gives CASSPLGQQSGETQYF.

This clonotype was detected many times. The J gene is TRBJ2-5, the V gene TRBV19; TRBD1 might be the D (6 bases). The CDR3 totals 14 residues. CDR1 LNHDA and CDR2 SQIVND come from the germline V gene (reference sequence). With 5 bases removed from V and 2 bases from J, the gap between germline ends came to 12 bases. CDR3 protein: CASSQPGQQETQYF. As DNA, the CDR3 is TGTGCCAGTAGTCAACCTGGACAGCAAGAGACCCAGTACTTC. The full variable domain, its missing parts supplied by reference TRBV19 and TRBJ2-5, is DGGITQSPKYLFRKEGQNVTLSCEQNLNHDAMYWYRQDPGQGLRLIYYSQIVNDFQKGDIAEGYSVSREKKESFPLTVTSAQKNPTAFYLCASSQPGQQETQYFGPGTRLLVL.